This T cell receptor (beta chain) emerged from a study of T cell responses to AZD1222 COVID-19 vaccine. Study results and caveats: Clonal diversity may have been underestimated in mostly white British donors. Only a handful of AZD1222 recipients, more than five in all, had baseline seropositivity.

Second doses were pooled across both intervals (about 4 or about 12 weeks). For this clone: Its antigen remains unidentified.

The method was immunoSEQ multiplex PCR; TCRdb's version includes in-frame clones alone and lacks a portion of them. This table holds about 160,000 clones, around 89% found once. Germline loops: CDR1 MGHDK, CDR2 SYGVNS. This CDR3 is built from 13 residues. The V segment lost 3 bases and the J segment 15 bases; nucleotides outside the gene matches: 10. This chain joins TRBV25-1 and TRBJ2-1, with 8 bases identical to TRBD1. This specimen was peripheral blood, taken 28 days after the second AZD1222 dose. The sequence was collected from an adult who received the AZD1222 COVID-19 vaccine. CDR3 amino acids: CASSDDGQGERFF. The CDR3 nucleotides are TGTGCCAGCAGTGATGACGGACAGGGTGAGAGGTTCTTC.